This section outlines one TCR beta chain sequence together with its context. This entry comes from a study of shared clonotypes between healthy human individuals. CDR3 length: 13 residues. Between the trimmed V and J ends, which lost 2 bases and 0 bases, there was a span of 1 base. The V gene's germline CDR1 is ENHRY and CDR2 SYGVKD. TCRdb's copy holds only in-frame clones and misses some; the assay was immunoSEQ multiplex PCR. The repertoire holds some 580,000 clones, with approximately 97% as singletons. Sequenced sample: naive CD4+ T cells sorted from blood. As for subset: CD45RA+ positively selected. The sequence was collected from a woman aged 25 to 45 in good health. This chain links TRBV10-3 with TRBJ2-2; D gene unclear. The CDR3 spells CAISETNTGELFF. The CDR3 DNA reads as TGTGCCATCAGTGAGACGAACACCGGGGAGCTGTTTTTT.